Listed below are T cell receptor beta chains from one sample, sequenced in a study of tumor-infiltrating lymphocytes in localized non-small cell lung cancer. The table came from immunoSEQ multiplex PCR; TCRdb's copy has only in-frame clones and leaves some out. The repertoire holds 9,000 to 15,000 clones, with about 76% as singletons. Sequencing input: uninvolved lung tissue not adjacent to the tumor. These receptors were obtained from a human donor with non-small cell lung cancer. Each CDR3 is given with its conserved first and last residue. Each record gives: clone size, V gene, J gene, D gene, CDR3 length, CDR3 DNA, CDR3 protein. A D gene is named only where the DNA matches it firmly. Size tells how often a clone was seen (once, few, many) or the class of an expanded clone, and some rows leave it out.

NA,TRBV5-1,TRBJ1-1,NA,14,TGCGCCAGCAGGCTTTGGGGCTCGAACACTGAAGCTTTCTTT,CASRLWGSNTEAFF
NA,TRBV7-2,TRBJ1-3,NA,14,TGTGCCAGCAGCTTACTCAGGACTGGAAACACCATATATTTT,CASSLLRTGNTIYF
NA,TRBV7-8,TRBJ2-7,NA,13,TGTGCCAGCAGCCCGGGGGCAGGGAACGAGCAGTACTTC,CASSPGAGNEQYF
NA,TRBV30,TRBJ2-1,NA,8,TGTGCCTGGGATGAGCAGTTCTTC,CAWDEQFF
NA,TRBV29-1,TRBJ2-2,NA,13,TGCAGCGTTGCGCAGGGTTACGCCGGGGAGCTGTTTTTT,CSVAQGYAGELFF
once,TRBV27,TRBJ1-5,NA,13,TGTGCCAGCAGTCGAACCAATCTTCACCCCCAGCATTTT,CASSRTNLHPQHF
NA,TRBV6-5,TRBJ1-2,TRBD1,15,TGTGCCAGCAGTTTTGACCGGGACAGGGGGGGAGGCTACACCTTC,CASSFDRDRGGGYTF
NA,TRBV10-3,TRBJ2-1,NA,11,TGTGCCAAAGAGCGCTACGATGAGCAGTTCTTC,CAKERYDEQFF
NA,TRBV2,TRBJ1-1,NA,14,TGTGCCAGCAGTCAACAGGCTATGAACACTGAAGCTTTCTTT,CASSQQAMNTEAFF
medium-sized,TRBV9,TRBJ2-3,NA,15,TGTGCCAGCAGCGTAGCTGAGGGGACCCCAGATACGCAGTATTTT,CASSVAEGTPDTQYF
NA,TRBV4-3,TRBJ2-3,TRBD2,16,TGCGCCAGCAGCGCTAGCGGGGGGGCGATTCCAGATACGCAGTATTTT,CASSASGGAIPDTQYF
NA,TRBV6-5,TRBJ1-1,NA,15,TGTGCCAGCAGTTATAACCGGCTCATGAACACTGAAGCTTTCTTT,CASSYNRLMNTEAFF
NA,TRBV6-6,TRBJ1-2,NA,13,TGTGCCACAAACTATCAGACTAACTATGGCTACACCTTC,CATNYQTNYGYTF
NA,TRBV6-6,TRBJ1-5,NA,15,TGTGCCAGCAGCCTCCTTTGGGGAAGCAATCAGCCCCAGCATTTT,CASSLLWGSNQPQHF
NA,TRBV7-2,TRBJ2-7,NA,12,TGTGCCAGCACCCAGGACAGCTACGAGCAGTACTTC,CASTQDSYEQYF
NA,TRBV30,TRBJ2-7,NA,11,TGTGCCTGGAGACTTGCCTACGAGCAGTACTTC,CAWRLAYEQYF
large,TRBV7-9,TRBJ1-2,NA,13,TGTGCCAGCAGCCCCCAGAGGCCTAGTGGCTACACCTTC,CASSPQRPSGYTF
few,TRBV4-3,TRBJ2-5,NA,15,TGCGCCAGCAGCCAAGGGGCAGGGAAACAAGAGACCCAGTACTTC,CASSQGAGKQETQYF